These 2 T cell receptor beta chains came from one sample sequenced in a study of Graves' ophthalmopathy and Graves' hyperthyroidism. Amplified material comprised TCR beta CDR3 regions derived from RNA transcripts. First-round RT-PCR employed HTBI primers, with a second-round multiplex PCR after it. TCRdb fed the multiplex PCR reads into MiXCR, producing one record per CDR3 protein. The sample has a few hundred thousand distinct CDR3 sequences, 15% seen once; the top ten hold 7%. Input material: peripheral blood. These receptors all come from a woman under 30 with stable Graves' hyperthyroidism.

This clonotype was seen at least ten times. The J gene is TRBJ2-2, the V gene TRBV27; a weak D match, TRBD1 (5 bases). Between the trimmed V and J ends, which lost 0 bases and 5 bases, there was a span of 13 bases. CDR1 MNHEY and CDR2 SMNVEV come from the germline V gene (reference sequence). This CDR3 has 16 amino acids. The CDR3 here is CASSLSSRAVTGELFF. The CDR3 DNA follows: TGTGCCAGCAGTTTATCTAGCAGGGCGGTGACCGGGGAGCTGTTTTTT.

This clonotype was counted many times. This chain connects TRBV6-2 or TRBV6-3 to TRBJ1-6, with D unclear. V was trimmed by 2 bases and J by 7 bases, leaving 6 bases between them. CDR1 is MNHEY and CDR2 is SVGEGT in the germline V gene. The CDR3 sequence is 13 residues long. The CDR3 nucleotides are TGTGCCAGCAGTTACATCAGGAATTCACCCCTCCACTTT. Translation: CASSYIRNSPLHF.